This TCR beta chain originates from a study of T cells after somatic rescue of genetic block. The length of the CDR3 is 13 residues. V was pared by 3 bases and J by 5 bases, with 0 bases of the junction left unmatched. Germline CDR1 SNHLY, CDR2 FYNNEI. Libraries were prepared by immunoSEQ multiplex PCR; TCRdb keeps only in-frame clonotypes and omits some of them. In the table there are tens of thousands of clones, approximately 96% of which are singletons. The V gene is TRBV2, the J gene TRBJ1-4; 7 nucleotides align to TRBD1. Sequences were obtained from peripheral blood mononuclear cells (PBMCs). The receptor was derived from a child younger than two. The CDR3 reads CASSDRGNEKLFF. CDR3 in DNA: TGTGCCAGCAGTGACAGGGGGAATGAAAAACTGTTTTTT.